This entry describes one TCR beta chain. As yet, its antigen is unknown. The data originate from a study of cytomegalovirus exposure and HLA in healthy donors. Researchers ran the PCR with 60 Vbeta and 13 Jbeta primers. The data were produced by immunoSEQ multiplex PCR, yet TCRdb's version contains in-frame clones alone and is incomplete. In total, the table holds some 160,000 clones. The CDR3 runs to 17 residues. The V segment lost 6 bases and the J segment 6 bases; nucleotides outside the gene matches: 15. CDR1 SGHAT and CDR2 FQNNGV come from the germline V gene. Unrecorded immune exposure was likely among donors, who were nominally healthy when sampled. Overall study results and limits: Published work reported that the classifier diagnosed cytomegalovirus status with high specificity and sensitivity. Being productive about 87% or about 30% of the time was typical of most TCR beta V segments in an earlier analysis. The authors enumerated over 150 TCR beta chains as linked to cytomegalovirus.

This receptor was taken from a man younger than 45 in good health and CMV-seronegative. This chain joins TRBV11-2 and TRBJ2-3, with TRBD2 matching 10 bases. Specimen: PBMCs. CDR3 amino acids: CASSYRPSGSVYDTQYF. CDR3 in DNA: TGTGCCAGCAGTTATCGACCTAGCGGGAGTGTCTACGATACGCAGTATTTT. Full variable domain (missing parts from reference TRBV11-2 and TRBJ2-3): EAGVAQSPRYKIIEKRQSVAFWCNPISGHATLYWYQQILGQGPKLLIQFQNNGVVDDSQLPKDRFSAERLKGVDSTLKIQPAKLEDSAVYLCASSYRPSGSVYDTQYFGPGTRLTVL.